The T cell receptor (beta chain) described here comes from a study of blood T cell repertoires in COVID-19. The overall study: Some COVID-19 samples were acute and others convalescent; all came from the United States, Italy and Spain. The cDNA or gDNA used as material had been derived from T cells, B-cell-depleted T cells, or PBMCs.

The CDR3 extends over 16 amino acids. The germline V gene encodes CDR1 SGHAT and CDR2 FQNNGV. The V and J ends lost 1 base and 6 bases, in that order; junction bases with no gene match: 7. The table lists this clone with a count of one. In the source study's methods: Amplified reference gene primers provided the basis for estimating nucleated cell counts. Measured with immunoSEQ multiplex PCR; TCRdb has only the in-frame clones, and not every one. From that table come the V and J calls and clone size; the DNA was used to work out D and trimming. The data contain 150,000 to 200,000 clones, roughly three quarters of them singletons.

The receptor was derived from a man aged 55 to 70 with active or convalescent COVID-19. Source material: peripheral blood. The chain carries TRBV11-2 and TRBJ2-5; 11 bases are a match to TRBD1. The CDR3 region is CASSLVGTGGRKTQYF. As DNA, the CDR3 is TGTGCCAGCAGCTTAGTCGGGACAGGGGGGAGGAAGACCCAGTACTTC.